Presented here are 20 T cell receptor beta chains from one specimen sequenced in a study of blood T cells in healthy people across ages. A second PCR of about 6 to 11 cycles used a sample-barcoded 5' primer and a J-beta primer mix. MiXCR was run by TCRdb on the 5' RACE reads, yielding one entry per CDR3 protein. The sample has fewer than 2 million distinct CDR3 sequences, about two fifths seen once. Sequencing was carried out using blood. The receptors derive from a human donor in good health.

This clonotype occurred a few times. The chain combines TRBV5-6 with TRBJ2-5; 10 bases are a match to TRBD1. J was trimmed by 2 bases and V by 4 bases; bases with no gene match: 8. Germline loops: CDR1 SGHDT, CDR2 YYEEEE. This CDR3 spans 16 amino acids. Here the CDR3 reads CASSIRDRGKQETQYF. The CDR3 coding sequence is TGTGCCAGCAGCATCCGGGACAGGGGAAAACAAGAGACCCAGTACTTC. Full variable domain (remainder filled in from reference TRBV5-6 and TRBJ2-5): DAGVTQSPTHLIKTRGQQVTLRCSPKSGHDTVSWYQQALGQGPQFIFQYYEEEERQRGNFPDRFSGHQFPNYSSELNVNALLLGDSALYLCASSIRDRGKQETQYFGPGTRLLVL.

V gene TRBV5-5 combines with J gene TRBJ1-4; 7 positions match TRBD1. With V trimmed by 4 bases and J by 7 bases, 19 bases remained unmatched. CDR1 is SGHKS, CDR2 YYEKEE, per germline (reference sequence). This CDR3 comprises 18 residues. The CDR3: CASSARKPGPRGFEKLFF. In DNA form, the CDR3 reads TGTGCCAGCAGCGCACGGAAACCGGGACCCAGGGGGTTTGAAAAACTGTTTTTT. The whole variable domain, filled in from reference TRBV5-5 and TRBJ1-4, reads DAGVTQSPTHLIKTRGQQVTLRCSPISGHKSVSWYQQVLGQGPQFIFQYYEKEERGRGNFPDRFSARQFPNYSSELNVNALLLGDSALYLCASSARKPGPRGFEKLFFGSGTQLSVL.

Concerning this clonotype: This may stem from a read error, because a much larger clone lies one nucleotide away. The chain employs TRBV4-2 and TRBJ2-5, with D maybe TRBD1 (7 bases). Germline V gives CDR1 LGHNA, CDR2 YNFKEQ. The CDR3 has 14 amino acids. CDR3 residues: CASSQDFRGETRYF. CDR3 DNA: TGTGCCAGCAGCCAAGATTTCAGGGGGGAGACCCGGTACTTC.

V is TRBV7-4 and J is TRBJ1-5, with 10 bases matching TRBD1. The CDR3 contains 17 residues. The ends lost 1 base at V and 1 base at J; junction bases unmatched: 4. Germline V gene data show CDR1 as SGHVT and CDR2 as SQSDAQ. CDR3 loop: CASSLGGTGVSNQPQHF. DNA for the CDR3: TGTGCCAGCAGCTTAGGGGGGACAGGGGTCAGCAATCAGCCCCAGCATTTT.

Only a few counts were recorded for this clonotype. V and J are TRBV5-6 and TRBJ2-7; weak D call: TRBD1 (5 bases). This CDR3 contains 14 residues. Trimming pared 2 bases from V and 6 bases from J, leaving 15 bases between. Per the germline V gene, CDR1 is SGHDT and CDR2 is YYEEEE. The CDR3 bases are TGTGCCAGCAGCTTACAGGAACCACAGAGCGAGCAGTACTTC. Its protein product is CASSLQEPQSEQYF.

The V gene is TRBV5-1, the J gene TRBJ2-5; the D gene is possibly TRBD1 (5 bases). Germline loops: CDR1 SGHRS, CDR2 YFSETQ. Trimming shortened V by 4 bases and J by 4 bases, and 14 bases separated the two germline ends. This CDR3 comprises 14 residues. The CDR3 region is CASSPSQGRETQYF. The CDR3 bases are TGCGCCAGCAGCCCTTCGCAGGGAAGAGAGACCCAGTACTTC.

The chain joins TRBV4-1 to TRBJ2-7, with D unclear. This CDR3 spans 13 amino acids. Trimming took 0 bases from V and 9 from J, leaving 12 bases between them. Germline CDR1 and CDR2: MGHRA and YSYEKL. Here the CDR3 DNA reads TGCGCCAGCAGCCAAGAGATCGATGATATGCAGTACTTC. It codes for CASSQEIDDMQYF.

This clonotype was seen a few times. The CDR3 sequence: CASSFSKGLPASGYTF. In DNA, the CDR3 is TGTGCCAGCAGCTTTTCGAAGGGACTTCCAGCTTCTGGCTACACCTTC. The rearrangement uses TRBV7-9 and TRBJ1-2, with TRBD1 as a possible D gene (5 bases). CDR1 and CDR2 from the germline V gene are SEHNR and FQNEAQ (reference sequence). The CDR3 runs to 16 residues. V lost 3 bases to trimming and J lost 7 bases, with 21 bases between them.

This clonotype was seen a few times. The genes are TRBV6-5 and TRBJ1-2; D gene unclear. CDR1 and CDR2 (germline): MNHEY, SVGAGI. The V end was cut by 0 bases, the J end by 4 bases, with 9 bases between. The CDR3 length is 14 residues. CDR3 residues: CASSYSVQSYGYTF. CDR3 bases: TGTGCCAGCAGTTACTCCGTACAAAGCTATGGCTACACCTTC.

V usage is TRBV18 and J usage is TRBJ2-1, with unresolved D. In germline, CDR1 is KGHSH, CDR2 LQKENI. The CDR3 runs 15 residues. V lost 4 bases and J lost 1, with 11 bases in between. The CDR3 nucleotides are TGTGCCAGCTCACAGAGCCTAGGGTCCTACAATGAGCAGTTCTTC. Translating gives CASSQSLGSYNEQFF.

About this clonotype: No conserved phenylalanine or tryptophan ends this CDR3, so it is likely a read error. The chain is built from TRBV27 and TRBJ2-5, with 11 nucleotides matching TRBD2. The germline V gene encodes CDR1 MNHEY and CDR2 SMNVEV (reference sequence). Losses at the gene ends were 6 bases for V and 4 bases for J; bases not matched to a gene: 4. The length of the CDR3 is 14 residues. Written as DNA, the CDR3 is TGTGCCAGCAGCCCGGGACTAGCGGTAGAGACCCAGTACTAC. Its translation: CASSPGLAVETQYY.

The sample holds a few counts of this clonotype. CDR3 amino acids: CSVADVYTEAFF. The CDR3 region has the DNA TGCAGCGTTGCAGACGTATACACTGAAGCTTTCTTT. V is TRBV29-1 and J is TRBJ1-1, with D unresolved. The germline V gene encodes CDR1 SQVTM and CDR2 ANQGSEA. The CDR3 contains 12 residues. Trimming removed 4 bases at V and 3 bases at J, with 9 bases between.

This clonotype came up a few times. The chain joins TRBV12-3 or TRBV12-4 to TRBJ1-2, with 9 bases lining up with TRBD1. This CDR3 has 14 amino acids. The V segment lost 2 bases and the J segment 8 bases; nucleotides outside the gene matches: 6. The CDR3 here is CASSLTGQGYGYTF. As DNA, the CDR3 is TGTGCCAGCAGTTTAACGGGACAGGGTTACGGCTACACCTTC.

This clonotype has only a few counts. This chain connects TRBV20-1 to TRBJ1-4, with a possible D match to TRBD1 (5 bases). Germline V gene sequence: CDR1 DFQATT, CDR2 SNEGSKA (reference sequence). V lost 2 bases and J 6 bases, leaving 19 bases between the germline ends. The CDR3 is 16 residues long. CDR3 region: CSARNAQGGVHEKLFF. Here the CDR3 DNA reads TGCAGTGCTAGAAACGCCCAGGGCGGGGTTCATGAAAAACTGTTTTTT.

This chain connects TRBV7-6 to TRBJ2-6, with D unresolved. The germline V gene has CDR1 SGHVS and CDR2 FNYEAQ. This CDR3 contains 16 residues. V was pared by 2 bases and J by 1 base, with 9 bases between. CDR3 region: CASSLPPASGANVLTF. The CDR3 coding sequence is TGTGCCAGCAGCTTACCGCCTGCATCTGGGGCCAACGTCCTGACTTTC.

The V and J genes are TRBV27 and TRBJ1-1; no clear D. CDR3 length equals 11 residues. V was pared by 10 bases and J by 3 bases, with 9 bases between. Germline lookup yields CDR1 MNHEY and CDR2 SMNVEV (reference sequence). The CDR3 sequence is CATLSYTEAFF. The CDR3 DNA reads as TGTGCCACCCTATCCTACACTGAAGCTTTCTTT.

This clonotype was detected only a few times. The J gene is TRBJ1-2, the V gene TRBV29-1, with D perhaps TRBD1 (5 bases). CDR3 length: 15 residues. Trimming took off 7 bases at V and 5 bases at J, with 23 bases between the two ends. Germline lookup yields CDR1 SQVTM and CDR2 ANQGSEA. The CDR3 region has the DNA TGCAGCGCCAGTAAAGGGGCACCACAGCTTTATGGCTACACCTTC. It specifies CSASKGAPQLYGYTF.

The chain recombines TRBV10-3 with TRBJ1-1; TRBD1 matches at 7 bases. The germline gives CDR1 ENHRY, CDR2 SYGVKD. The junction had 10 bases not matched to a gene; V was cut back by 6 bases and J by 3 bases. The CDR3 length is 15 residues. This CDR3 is CAIRDFEGAHTEAFF. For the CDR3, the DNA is TGTGCCATCAGAGACTTTGAGGGGGCCCACACTGAAGCTTTCTTT.

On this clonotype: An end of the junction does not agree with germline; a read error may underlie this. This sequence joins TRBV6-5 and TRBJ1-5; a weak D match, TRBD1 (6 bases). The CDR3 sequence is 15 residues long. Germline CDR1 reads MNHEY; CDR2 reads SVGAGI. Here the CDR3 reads CAGSYGQNSNQPQHF. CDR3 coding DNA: TGTGCCGGCAGTTACGGACAGAATAGCAATCAGCCCCAGCATTTT.

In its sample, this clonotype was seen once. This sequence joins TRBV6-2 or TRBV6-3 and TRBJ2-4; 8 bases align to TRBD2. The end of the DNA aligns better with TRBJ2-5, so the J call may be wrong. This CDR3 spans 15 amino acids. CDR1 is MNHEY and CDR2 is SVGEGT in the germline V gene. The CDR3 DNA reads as TGTGCCAGCAGTCTTGCGGGGGGAGGACACGAGACCCAGTACTTC. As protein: CASSLAGGGHETQYF.